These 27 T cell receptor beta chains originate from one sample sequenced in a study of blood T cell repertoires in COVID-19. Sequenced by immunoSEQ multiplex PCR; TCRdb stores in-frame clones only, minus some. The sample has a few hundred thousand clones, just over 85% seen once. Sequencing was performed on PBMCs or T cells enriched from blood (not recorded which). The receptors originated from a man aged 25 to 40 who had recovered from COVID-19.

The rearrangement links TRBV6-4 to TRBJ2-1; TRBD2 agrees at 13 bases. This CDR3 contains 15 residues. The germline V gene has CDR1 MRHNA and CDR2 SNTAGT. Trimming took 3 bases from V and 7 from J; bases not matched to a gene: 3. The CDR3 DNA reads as TGTGCCAGCAGTGAAGAGGGACTAGCGGGGAATGAGCAGTTCTTC. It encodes CASSEEGLAGNEQFF.

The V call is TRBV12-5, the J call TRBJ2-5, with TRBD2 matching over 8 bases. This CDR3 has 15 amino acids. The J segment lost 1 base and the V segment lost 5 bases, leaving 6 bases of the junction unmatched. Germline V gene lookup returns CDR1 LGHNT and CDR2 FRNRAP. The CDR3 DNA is TGTGCTAGTGGTCCCCTAGCGGGCCCCCAAGAGACCCAGTACTTC. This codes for CASGPLAGPQETQYF.

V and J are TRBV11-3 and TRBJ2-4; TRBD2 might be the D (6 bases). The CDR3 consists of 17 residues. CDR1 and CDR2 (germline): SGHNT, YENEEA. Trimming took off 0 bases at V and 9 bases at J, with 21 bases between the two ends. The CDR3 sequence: CASSLDLRDDPLGIQYF. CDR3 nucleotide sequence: TGTGCCAGCAGCTTAGATCTGCGGGACGACCCTTTAGGCATTCAGTACTTC. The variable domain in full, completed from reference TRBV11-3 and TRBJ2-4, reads EAGVVQSPRYKIIEKKQPVAFWCNPISGHNTLYWYLQNLGQGPELLIRYENEEAVDDSQLPKDRFSAERLKGVDSTLKIQPAELGDSAVYLCASSLDLRDDPLGIQYFGAGTRLSVL.

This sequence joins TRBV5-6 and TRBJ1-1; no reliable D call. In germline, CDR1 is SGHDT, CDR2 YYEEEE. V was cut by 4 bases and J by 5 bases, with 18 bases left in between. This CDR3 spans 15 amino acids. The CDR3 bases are TGTGCCAGCAGCAATAGACGGGAGTGGAAGACTGAAGCTTTCTTT. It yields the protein CASSNRREWKTEAFF.

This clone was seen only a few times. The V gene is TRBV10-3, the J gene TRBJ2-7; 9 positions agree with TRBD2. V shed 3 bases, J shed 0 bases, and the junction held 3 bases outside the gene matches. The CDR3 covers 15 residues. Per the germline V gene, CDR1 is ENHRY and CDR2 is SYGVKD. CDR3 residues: CAISEETSGSYEQYF. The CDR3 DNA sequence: TGTGCCATCAGTGAAGAGACTAGCGGCTCCTACGAGCAGTACTTC.

As DNA, the CDR3 is TGTGCCAGCAGCTCGCCGGGGGAGGTAGGCAGGGCTCCCTCAGATACGCAGTATTTT. Its protein is CASSSPGEVGRAPSDTQYF. V gene TRBV7-9 combines with J gene TRBJ2-3, with D perhaps matching TRBD2 (6 bases). Per the germline V gene, CDR1 is SEHNR and CDR2 is FQNEAQ (reference sequence). This CDR3 comprises 19 residues. Trimming shortened V by 4 bases and J by 4 bases, and 27 bases separated the two germline ends.

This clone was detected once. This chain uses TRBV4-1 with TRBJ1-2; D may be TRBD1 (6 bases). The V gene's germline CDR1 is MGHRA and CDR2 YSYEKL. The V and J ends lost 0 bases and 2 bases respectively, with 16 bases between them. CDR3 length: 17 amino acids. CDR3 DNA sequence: TGCGCCAGCAGCCAAGATTGGCCAGGGGCTTCGAACTATGGCTACACCTTC. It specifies CASSQDWPGASNYGYTF.

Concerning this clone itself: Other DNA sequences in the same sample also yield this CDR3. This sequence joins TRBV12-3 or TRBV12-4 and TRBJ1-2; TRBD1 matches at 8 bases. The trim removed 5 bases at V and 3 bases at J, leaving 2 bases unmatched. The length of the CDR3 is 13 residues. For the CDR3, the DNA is TGTGCCAGCAGTCTACAGGGGGACTATGGCTACACCTTC. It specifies CASSLQGDYGYTF.

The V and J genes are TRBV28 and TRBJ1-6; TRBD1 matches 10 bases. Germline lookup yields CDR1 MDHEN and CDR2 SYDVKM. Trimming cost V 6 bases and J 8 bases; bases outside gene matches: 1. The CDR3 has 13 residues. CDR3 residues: CASRGQGYSPLHF. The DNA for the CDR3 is TGTGCCAGCAGGGGACAGGGGTATTCACCCCTCCACTTT.

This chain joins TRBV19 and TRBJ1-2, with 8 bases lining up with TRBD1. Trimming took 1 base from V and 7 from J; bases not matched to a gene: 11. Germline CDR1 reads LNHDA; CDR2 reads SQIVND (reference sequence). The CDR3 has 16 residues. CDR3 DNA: TGTGCCAGTAGTATAGGAGGCAGGGGGCGCGTCGGTGGCTACACCTTC. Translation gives CASSIGGRGRVGGYTF.

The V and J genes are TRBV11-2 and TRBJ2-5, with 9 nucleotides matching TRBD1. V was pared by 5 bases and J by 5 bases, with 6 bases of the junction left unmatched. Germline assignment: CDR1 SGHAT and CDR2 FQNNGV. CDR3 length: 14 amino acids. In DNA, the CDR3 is TGTGCCAGCAGCCCAACAGGGGGCGGGGAGACCCAGTACTTC. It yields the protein CASSPTGGGETQYF.

The CDR3 protein is CASSSQGDTIYF. As DNA, the CDR3 is TGTGCCAGCAGTTCCCAGGGCGACACCATATATTTT. The chain joins TRBV28 to TRBJ1-3; D perhaps matches TRBD1 (5 bases). This CDR3 contains 12 residues. The V gene lost 4 bases and the J gene lost 8 bases, with 9 bases spanning the gap. Germline CDR1 reads MDHEN; CDR2 reads SYDVKM. The whole variable domain, remainder taken from reference TRBV28 and TRBJ1-3, is DVKVTQSSRYLVKRTGEKVFLECVQDMDHENMFWYRQDPGLGLRLIYFSYDVKMKEKGDIPEGYSVSREKKERFSLILESASTNQTSMYLCASSSQGDTIYFGEGSWLTVV.

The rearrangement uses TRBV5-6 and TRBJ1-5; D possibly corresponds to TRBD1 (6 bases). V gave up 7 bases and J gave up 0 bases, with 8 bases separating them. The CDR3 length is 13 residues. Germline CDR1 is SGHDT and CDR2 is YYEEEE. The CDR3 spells CASQTGSNQPQHF. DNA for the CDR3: TGTGCCAGCCAGACAGGTAGCAATCAGCCCCAGCATTTT.

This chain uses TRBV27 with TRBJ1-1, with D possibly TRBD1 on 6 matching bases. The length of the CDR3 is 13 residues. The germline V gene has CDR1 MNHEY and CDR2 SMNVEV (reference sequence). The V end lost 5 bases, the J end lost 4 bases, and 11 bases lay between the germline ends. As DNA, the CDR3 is TGTGCCAGCAGTGAAACCAGGGGCACTGAAGCTTTCTTT. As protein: CASSETRGTEAFF.

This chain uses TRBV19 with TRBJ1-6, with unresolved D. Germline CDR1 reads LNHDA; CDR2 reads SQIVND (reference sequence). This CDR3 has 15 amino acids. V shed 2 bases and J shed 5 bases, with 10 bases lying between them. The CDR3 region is CASSITGYNNSPLHF. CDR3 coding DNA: TGTGCCAGTAGTATAACGGGGTACAATAATTCACCCCTCCACTTT.

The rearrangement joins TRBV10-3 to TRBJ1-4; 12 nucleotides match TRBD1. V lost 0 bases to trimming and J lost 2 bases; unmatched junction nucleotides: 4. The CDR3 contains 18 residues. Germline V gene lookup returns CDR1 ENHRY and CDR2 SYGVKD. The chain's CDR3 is CAISESGTGGATNEKLFF. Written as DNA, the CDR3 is TGTGCCATCAGTGAGTCTGGGACAGGGGGCGCGACTAATGAAAAACTGTTTTTT.

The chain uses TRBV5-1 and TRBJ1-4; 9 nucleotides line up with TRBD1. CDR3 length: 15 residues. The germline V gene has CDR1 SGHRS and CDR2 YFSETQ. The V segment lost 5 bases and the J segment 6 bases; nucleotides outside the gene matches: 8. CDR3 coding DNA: TGCGCCAGCAGAATAACAGGGGGCGCGTATGAAAAACTGTTTTTT. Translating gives CASRITGGAYEKLFF. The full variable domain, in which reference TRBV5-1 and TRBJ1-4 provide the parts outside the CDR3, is KAGVTQTPRYLIKTRGQQVTLSCSPISGHRSVSWYQQTPGQGLQFLFEYFSETQRNKGNFPGRFSGRQFSNSRSEMNVSTLELGDSALYLCASRITGGAYEKLFFGSGTQLSVL.

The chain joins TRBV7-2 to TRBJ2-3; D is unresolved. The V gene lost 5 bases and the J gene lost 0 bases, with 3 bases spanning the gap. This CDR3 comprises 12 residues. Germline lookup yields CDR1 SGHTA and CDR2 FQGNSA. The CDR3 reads CASSPSTDTQYF. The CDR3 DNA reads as TGTGCCAGCAGCCCTAGCACAGATACGCAGTATTTT.

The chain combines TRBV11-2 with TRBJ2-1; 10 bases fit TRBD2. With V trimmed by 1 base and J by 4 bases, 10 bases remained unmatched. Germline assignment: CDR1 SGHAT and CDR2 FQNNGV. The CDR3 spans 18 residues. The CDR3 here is CASSLGQLAGGSYNEQFF. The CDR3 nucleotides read TGTGCCAGCAGCTTAGGACAATTAGCGGGGGGATCATACAATGAGCAGTTCTTC.

This chain's CDR3 is CASSPGQDPKLFF. The CDR3 DNA follows: TGTGCCAGCTCACCCGGACAAGACCCAAAACTGTTTTTT. The chain combines TRBV18 with TRBJ1-4, with D possibly TRBD1 on 5 matching bases. This CDR3 is 13 amino acids long. V was trimmed by 3 bases and J by 10 bases, leaving 12 bases between them. In germline, CDR1 is KGHSH, CDR2 LQKENI.

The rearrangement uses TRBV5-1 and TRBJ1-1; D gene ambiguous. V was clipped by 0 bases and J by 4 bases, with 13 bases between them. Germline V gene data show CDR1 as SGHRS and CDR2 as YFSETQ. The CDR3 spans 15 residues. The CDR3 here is CASSLDGSGSTEAFF. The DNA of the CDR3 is TGCGCCAGCAGCTTGGATGGCAGCGGGAGCACTGAAGCTTTCTTT.

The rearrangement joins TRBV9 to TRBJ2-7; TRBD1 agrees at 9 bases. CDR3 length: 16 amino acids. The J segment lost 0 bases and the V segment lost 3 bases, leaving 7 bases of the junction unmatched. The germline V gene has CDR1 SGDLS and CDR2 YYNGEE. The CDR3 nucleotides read TGTGCCAGCAGCGCCCTGGGACAGGGCGCCTCCTACGAGCAGTACTTC. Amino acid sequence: CASSALGQGASYEQYF.

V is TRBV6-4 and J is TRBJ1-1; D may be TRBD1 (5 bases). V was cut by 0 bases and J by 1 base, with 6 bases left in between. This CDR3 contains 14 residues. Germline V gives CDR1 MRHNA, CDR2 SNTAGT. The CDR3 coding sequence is TGTGCCAGCAGTGACTCGACAGAGAACACTGAAGCTTTCTTT. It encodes CASSDSTENTEAFF.

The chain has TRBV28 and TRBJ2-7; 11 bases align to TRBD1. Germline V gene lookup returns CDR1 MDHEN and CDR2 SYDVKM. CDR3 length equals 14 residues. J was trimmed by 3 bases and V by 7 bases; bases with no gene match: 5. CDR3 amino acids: CASIGTGGSYEQYF. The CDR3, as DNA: TGTGCCAGCATCGGGACAGGGGGAAGCTACGAGCAGTACTTC.

The CDR3 here is CASSTGTPNEQYF. CDR3 nucleotides: TGTGCCAGCAGCACCGGTACGCCAAACGAGCAGTACTTC. V usage is TRBV28 and J usage is TRBJ2-7; no clear D gene. The CDR3 runs to 13 residues. The V gene's germline CDR1 is MDHEN and CDR2 SYDVKM. V dropped 6 bases and J dropped 5 bases, with 14 bases sitting between them.

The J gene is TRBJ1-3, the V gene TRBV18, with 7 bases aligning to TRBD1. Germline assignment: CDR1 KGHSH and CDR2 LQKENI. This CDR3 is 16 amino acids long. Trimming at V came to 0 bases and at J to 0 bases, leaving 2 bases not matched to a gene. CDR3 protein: CASSPPGQSSGNTIYF. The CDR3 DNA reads TGTGCCAGCTCACCACCGGGACAGAGCTCTGGAAACACCATATATTTT.

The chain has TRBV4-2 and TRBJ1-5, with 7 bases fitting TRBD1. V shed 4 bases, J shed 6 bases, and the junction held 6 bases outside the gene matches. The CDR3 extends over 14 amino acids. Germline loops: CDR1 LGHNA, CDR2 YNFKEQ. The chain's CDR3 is CASSLTGNGQPQHF. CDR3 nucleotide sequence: TGTGCCAGCAGCCTGACAGGGAACGGTCAGCCCCAGCATTTT.